This T cell receptor beta chain was observed in a study of radiation and T cells in renal cell carcinoma. Data came from immunoSEQ multiplex PCR; TCRdb stores just in-frame clones and leaves some out. The sample consists of roughly 14,000 clones, roughly 60% of them appearing once. Germline V gene sequence: CDR1 SGDLS, CDR2 YYNGEE. The V end was cut by 3 bases, the J end by 0 bases, with 9 bases between. This CDR3 comprises 14 residues. Treatment reported: treatment-naive control, cytoreductive nephrectomy. Control tumor donors were a few females and 10 or so males, median age approximately 58 years. General study results and limits: Irradiated tumors held more dominant CDR3 motifs than control tumors. Compared with controls, irradiated tumors showed greater TCR clonality.

To note about this clone: Its target is unknown.

The TCR sequence derives from a man aged 55 to 69 with renal cell carcinoma. This chain joins TRBV9 and TRBJ1-1; no reliable D call. The specimen comprised tumor tissue, sampled from a patient whose treatment was nephrectomy without radiotherapy. The CDR3 loop is CASSAAAMNTEAFF. The CDR3 bases are TGTGCCAGCAGCGCCGCAGCCATGAACACTGAAGCTTTCTTT.